This T cell receptor beta chain derives from a study of T cell responses to AZD1222 COVID-19 vaccine. The V gene lost 0 bases and the J gene lost 5 bases, with 8 bases spanning the gap. The CDR3 sequence is 14 residues long. Germline V gene sequence: CDR1 MGHDK, CDR2 SYGVNS. This clone was found a few times. Libraries were prepared by immunoSEQ multiplex PCR; TCRdb keeps only in-frame clonotypes and omits some of them. The table includes 60,000 to 90,000 clones, more than 60% detected once. V gene TRBV25-1 combines with J gene TRBJ2-1; D remains ambiguous. The receptor was derived from an adult who received the MenACWY meningococcal vaccine as a control. Sample: peripheral blood, taken 28 days after the second dose of the MenACWY control vaccine. The CDR3 sequence: CASSEYSGNNEQFF. DNA for the CDR3: TGTGCCAGCAGTGAATATTCCGGAAACAATGAGCAGTTCTTC. The variable domain in full, with the rest retrieved from reference TRBV25-1 and TRBJ2-1, is EADIYQTPRYLVIGTGKKITLECSQTMGHDKMYWYQQDPGMELHLIHYSYGVNSTEKGDLSSESTVSRIRTEHFPLTLESARPSHTSQYLCASSEYSGNNEQFFGPGTRLTVL.